The present T cell receptor (beta chain) was sequenced within a study of CD8+ T cells in alopecia areata. Study in general: Those treated were given oral tofacitinib at 5 to 10 mg twice daily. Study-level results: Researchers report lesional scalp, most notably alopecia totalis/universalis, outstripped normal scalp in clonality. Researchers say the link of baseline CD8+ expansion to response remains uncertain, with one nonresponder.

Treatment indicated: oral pan-JAK inhibitor, 5-10 mg twice daily. As regards this clone: Its antigen is not known. Other DNA sequences in the sample encode the same CDR3.

The germline CDR1 and CDR2 sequences are SGHRS and YFSETQ. This CDR3 comprises 19 residues. V trimming: 0 bases; J trimming: 0 bases; junction bases outside the gene matches: 6. In each case, RNA was isolated and then reverse transcribed into cDNA as the sequencing template. Profiled with immunoSEQ multiplex PCR; TCRdb holds only in-frame clones, not every one. The sample yields over 150,000 clones, approximately 60% seen once. This clonotype was sampled from a human donor with alopecia areata. The sequencing used CD4+ T cells sorted from blood, collected at week 24, from a patient treated with tofacitinib. The chain carries TRBV5-1 and TRBJ2-6, with TRBD1 matching 10 bases. This CDR3 reads CASSLGTGGSLSGANVLTF. CDR3 bases: TGCGCCAGCAGCTTGGGGACAGGGGGATCGCTCTCTGGGGCCAACGTCCTGACTTTC.